The 14 T cell receptor beta chains listed next were all sequenced from one sample in a study of shared clonotypes between healthy human individuals (dated by TCRdb to 2020 to 2022). The library was made by the immunoSEQ multiplex PCR assay. Sourced from immuneACCESS, this table was stored by TCRdb with only in-frame sequences that have V and J called. A share of the clones is absent; for the studies checked, an unresolved V gene accounts for under half, and the remainder has no known explanation. The sample table records over 2 million clones; 85% to 95% of these occur just once. The ten largest clones represent around 0.35% of the sample. Sequencing was done on a sample of naive CD4+ T cells from PBMCs. What the cell subset or site label conveys for this sample: CD45RA+ positively selected. These receptor sequences come from a man aged 18-30 years in good health. Some clones in this sample may be carry-over from other donors' samples.

Only one count was recorded for this clone. The CDR3 loop reads CASSVGVGGKDEQYF. The CDR3 DNA sequence: TGTGCCAGCAGCGTAGGGGTAGGGGGAAAAGACGAGCAGTACTTC. The V call is TRBV9, the J call TRBJ2-7; a weak D match, TRBD1 (6 bases). This CDR3 region has 15 residues. Germline V gives CDR1 SGDLS, CDR2 YYNGEE. The ends were cut back, 0 bases at V and 5 bases at J, with 15 bases in the middle.

This rearrangement joins TRBV7-2 to TRBJ2-1; 14 bases fit TRBD2. The CDR3 covers 15 residues. V lost 5 bases to trimming and J lost 8 bases; unmatched junction nucleotides: 5. The V gene's germline CDR1 is SGHTA and CDR2 FQGNSA. This CDR3 reads CASSPQTSGRDEQFF. As DNA, the CDR3 is TGTGCCAGCAGCCCACAGACTAGCGGGAGGGATGAGCAGTTCTTC.

This clone appeared once. The chain joins TRBV21-1 to TRBJ2-7; TRBD1 reflects the table's D call only, with no check against the DNA. TRBV21-1 is a known pseudogene. CDR3 length: 15 amino acids. CDR3 region: CASSTSDRDRREQYF. Written as DNA, the CDR3 is TGTGCCAGCAGCACCTCAGACAGGGACCGAAGGGAGCAGTACTTC.

Note on this clone: Other nucleotide sequences from this sample produce the same CDR3. This chain connects TRBV9 to TRBJ2-5, with 10 bases that match TRBD2. V lost 0 bases, J lost 2 bases, and 7 bases stayed unmatched. Germline CDR1 is SGDLS and CDR2 is YYNGEE. The CDR3 length is 17 residues. The CDR3 nucleotides are TGTGCCAGCAGCGTAGGGGTAGCGGGAGGAGGGCAAGAGACCCAGTACTTC. Its protein product is CASSVGVAGGGQETQYF.

The chain joins TRBV7-7 to TRBJ2-1; 9 bases agree with TRBD1. Germline CDR1 is SSHAT and CDR2 is FNYEAQ (reference sequence). The CDR3 covers 15 residues. After removal of 4 bases from V and 5 bases from J, the junction contained 6 bases not matched to a gene. CDR3 sequence reads: CASSSQGAGDNEQFF. Written as DNA, the CDR3 is TGTGCCAGCAGCTCACAGGGGGCAGGGGACAATGAGCAGTTCTTC.

This chain connects TRBV11-2 to TRBJ2-7, with D possibly being TRBD2 (5 bases). Looked up from germline, CDR1 is SGHAT and CDR2 is FQNNGV. V was cut by 5 bases and J by 7 bases, with 12 bases left in between. The CDR3 length is 12 residues. The chain's CDR3 is CASSRTRGEQYF. The CDR3 DNA sequence: TGTGCCAGCAGCCGCACTCGGGGTGAGCAGTACTTC.

The chain has TRBV27 and TRBJ2-2; 10 bases fit TRBD2. The germline V gene encodes CDR1 MNHEY and CDR2 SMNVEV (reference sequence). The CDR3 has 20 residues. Germline trimming cut 7 bases from V and 4 bases from J; bases unmatched to any gene: 21. The CDR3 here is CASTPLRELAGVRATGELFF. As DNA, the CDR3 is TGTGCCAGCACCCCTCTAAGGGAGCTAGCGGGAGTTCGGGCCACCGGGGAGCTGTTTTTT.

The rearrangement joins TRBV10-3 to TRBJ2-5, with TRBD1 matching 7 bases. The V and J ends lost 3 bases and 1 base, in that order; junction bases with no gene match: 14. This CDR3 spans 18 amino acids. In germline, CDR1 is ENHRY, CDR2 SYGVKD. In DNA, the CDR3 is TGTGCCATCAGTGATCCACGTGGGGACAGCTACTTCCAAGAGACCCAGTACTTC. The encoded protein is CAISDPRGDSYFQETQYF.

This chain links TRBV5-1 with TRBJ2-3; 11 bases map to TRBD2. Germline V CDR1 and CDR2: SGHRS, YFSETQ. The CDR3 sequence is 13 residues long. Unmatched junction bases numbered 8, after V lost 2 bases and J lost 15 bases. CDR3 sequence reads: CASSFLLAGDGYF. In nucleotides, the CDR3 is TGCGCCAGCAGCTTCTTACTAGCGGGAGACGGATATTTT.

This clone showed up just once. The chain recombines TRBV28 with TRBJ2-3; 8 bases are shared with TRBD1. V dropped 6 bases and J dropped 13; count of bases not matched to a gene: 15. The CDR3 spans 14 residues. Germline values: CDR1 MDHEN, CDR2 SYDVKM. CDR3 nucleotide sequence: TGTGCCAGCAGCCCCCCTCGCGGGGCGGGACAGGAGTATTTT. It codes for CASSPPRGAGQEYF.

The chain uses TRBV28 and TRBJ1-2; D gene unclear. V was trimmed by 6 bases and J by 8 bases, leaving 16 bases between them. CDR3 length: 13 residues. Germline CDR1 is MDHEN and CDR2 is SYDVKM. In DNA, the CDR3 is TGTGCCAGCAGAGAAACAAGGGCGGGCGGCTACACCTTC. Its translation: CASRETRAGGYTF.

This CDR3 is CASSVVAGSPQETQYF. CDR3 coding DNA: TGTGCCAGCAGCGTAGTGGCTGGGTCCCCCCAAGAGACCCAGTACTTC. The gene calls are TRBV9 and TRBJ2-5; D not certain. Trimming cost V 0 bases and J 1 base, with 13 bases left between them. Germline lookup yields CDR1 SGDLS and CDR2 YYNGEE. This CDR3 spans 16 amino acids.

V usage is TRBV6-1 and J usage is TRBJ1-5; a possible D gene is TRBD1 (6 bases). Per germline, CDR1 MNHNS and CDR2 SASEGT. Trimming pared 4 bases from V and 11 bases from J, leaving 18 bases between. The CDR3 runs 14 residues. The CDR3 sequence: CASSVSGGALSQHF. CDR3 bases: TGTGCCAGCAGTGTGAGTGGGGGGGCCCTGTCCCAGCATTTT.

This clone was seen only a few times. The rearrangement links TRBV5-1 to TRBJ1-1; D call uncertain. The V and J ends lost 0 bases and 0 bases respectively, with 9 bases between them. Germline V gene sequence: CDR1 SGHRS, CDR2 YFSETQ. CDR3 length: 15 amino acids. The CDR3 loop is CASSLVFTLNTEAFF. Here the CDR3 DNA reads TGCGCCAGCAGCTTGGTCTTCACCTTGAACACTGAAGCTTTCTTT.